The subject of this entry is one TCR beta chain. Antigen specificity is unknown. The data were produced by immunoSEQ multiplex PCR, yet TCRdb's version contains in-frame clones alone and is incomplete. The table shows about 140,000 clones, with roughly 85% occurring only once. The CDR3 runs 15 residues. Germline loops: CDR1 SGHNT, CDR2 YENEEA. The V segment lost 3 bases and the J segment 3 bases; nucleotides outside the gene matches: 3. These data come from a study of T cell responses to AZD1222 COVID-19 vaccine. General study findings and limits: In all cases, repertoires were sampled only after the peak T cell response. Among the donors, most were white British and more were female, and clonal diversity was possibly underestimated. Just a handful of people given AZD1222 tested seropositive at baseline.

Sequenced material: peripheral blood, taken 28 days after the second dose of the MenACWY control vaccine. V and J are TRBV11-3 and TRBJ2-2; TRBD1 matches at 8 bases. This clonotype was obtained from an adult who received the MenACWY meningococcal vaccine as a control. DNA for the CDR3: TGTGCCAGCAGCTTGAGACAGGGGTACACCGGGGAGCTGTTTTTT. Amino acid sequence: CASSLRQGYTGELFF.